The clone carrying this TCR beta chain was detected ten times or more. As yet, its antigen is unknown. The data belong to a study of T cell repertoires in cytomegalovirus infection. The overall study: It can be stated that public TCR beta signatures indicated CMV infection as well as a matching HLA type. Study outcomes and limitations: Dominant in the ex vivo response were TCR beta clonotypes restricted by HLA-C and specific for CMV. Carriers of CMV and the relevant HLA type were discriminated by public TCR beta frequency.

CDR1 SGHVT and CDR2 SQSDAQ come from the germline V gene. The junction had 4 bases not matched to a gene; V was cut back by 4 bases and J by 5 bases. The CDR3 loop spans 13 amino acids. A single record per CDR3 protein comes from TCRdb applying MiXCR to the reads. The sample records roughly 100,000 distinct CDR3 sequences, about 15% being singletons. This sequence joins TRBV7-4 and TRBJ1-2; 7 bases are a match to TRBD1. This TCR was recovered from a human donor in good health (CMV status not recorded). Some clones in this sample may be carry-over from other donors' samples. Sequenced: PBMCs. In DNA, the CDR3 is TGTGCCAGCAGCTCCGAACAGGGGTATGGCTACACCTTC. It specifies CASSSEQGYGYTF.